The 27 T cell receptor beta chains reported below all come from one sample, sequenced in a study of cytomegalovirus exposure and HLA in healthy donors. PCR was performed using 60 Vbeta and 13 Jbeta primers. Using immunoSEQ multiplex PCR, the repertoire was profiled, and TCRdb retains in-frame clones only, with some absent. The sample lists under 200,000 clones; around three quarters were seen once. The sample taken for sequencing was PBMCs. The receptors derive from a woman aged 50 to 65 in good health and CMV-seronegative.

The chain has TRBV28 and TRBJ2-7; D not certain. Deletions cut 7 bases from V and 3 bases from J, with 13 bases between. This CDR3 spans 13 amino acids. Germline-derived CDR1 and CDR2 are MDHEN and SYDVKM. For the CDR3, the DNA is TGTGCCAGCACCCTAAACCCCGACTACGAGCAGTACTTC. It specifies CASTLNPDYEQYF. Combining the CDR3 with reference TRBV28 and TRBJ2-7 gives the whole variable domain DVKVTQSSRYLVKRTGEKVFLECVQDMDHENMFWYRQDPGLGLRLIYFSYDVKMKEKGDIPEGYSVSREKKERFSLILESASTNQTSMYLCASTLNPDYEQYFGPGTRLTVT.

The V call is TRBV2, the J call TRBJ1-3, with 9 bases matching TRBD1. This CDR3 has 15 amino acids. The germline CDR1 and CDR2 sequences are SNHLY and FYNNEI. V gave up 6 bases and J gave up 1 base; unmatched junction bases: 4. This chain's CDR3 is CASRGDRVSGNTIYF. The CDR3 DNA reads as TGTGCCAGCAGAGGGGACAGGGTATCTGGAAACACCATATATTTT. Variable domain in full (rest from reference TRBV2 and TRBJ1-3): EPEVTQTPSHQVTQMGQEVILRCVPISNHLYFYWYRQILGQKVEFLVSFYNNEISEKSEIFDDQFSVERPDGSNFTLKIRSTKLEDSAMYFCASRGDRVSGNTIYFGEGSWLTVV.

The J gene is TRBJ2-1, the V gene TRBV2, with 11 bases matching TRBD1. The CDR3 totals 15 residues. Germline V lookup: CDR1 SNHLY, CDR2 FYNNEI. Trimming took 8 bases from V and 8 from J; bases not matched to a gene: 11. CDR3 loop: CASAKGQGEFYEQFF. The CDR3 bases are TGTGCCAGCGCGAAGGGACAGGGGGAATTCTATGAGCAGTTCTTC.

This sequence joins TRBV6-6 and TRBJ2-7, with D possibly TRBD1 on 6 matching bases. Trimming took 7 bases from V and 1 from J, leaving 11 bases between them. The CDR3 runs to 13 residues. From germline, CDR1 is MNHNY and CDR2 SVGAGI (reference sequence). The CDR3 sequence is CASIPQGSYEQYF. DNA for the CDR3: TGTGCCAGCATCCCCCAGGGGTCCTACGAGCAGTACTTC.

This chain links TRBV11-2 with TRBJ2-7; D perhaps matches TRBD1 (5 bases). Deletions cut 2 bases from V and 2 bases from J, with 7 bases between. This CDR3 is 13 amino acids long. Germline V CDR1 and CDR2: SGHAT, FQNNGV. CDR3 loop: CASSLRGPYEQYF. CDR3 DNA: TGTGCCAGCAGCTTAAGGGGTCCCTACGAGCAGTACTTC.

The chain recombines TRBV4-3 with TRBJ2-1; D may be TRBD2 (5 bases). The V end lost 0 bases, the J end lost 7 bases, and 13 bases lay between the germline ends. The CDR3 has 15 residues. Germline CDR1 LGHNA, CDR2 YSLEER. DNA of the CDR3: TGCGCCAGCAGCCAAGATATAGGGCTAGCTAATGAGCAGTTCTTC. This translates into CASSQDIGLANEQFF.

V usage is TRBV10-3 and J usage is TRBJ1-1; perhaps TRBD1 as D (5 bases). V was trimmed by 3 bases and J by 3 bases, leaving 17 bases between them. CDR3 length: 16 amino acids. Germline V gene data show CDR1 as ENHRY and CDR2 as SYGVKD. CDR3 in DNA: TGTGCCATCAGTGACCACAGCGGGGGATCTGACACTGAAGCTTTCTTT. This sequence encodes CAISDHSGGSDTEAFF.

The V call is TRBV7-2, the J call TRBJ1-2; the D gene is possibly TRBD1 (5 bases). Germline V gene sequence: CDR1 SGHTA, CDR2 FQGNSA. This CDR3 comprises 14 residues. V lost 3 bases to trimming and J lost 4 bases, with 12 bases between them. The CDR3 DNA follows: TGTGCCAGCAGCTTTCCTCAGGGTGGCTATGGCTACACCTTC. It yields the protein CASSFPQGGYGYTF. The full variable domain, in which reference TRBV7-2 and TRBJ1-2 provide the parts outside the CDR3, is GAGVSQSPSNKVTEKGKDVELRCDPISGHTALYWYRQSLGQGLEFLIYFQGNSAPDKSGLPSDRFSAERTGGSVSTLTIQRTQQEDSAVYLCASSFPQGGYGYTFGSGTRLTVV.

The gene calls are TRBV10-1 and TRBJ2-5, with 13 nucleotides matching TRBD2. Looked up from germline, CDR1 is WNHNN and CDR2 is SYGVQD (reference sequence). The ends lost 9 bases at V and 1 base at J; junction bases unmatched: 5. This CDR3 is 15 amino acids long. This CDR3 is CARSRTSGGQETQYF. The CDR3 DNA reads TGCGCCAGATCTCGGACTAGCGGGGGCCAAGAGACCCAGTACTTC.

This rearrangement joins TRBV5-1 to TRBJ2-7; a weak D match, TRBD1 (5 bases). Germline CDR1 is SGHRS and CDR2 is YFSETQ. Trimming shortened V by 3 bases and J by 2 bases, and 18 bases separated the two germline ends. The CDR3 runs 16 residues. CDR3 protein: CASSWDVRTPTYEQYF. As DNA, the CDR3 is TGCGCCAGCAGCTGGGATGTAAGGACACCAACCTACGAGCAGTACTTC.

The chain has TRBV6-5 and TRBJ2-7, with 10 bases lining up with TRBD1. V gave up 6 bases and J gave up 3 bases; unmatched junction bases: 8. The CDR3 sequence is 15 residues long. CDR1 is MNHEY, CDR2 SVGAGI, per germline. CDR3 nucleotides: TGTGCCAGCAGCTTCGTTGGGACAGGGGACTACGAGCAGTACTTC. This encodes CASSFVGTGDYEQYF.

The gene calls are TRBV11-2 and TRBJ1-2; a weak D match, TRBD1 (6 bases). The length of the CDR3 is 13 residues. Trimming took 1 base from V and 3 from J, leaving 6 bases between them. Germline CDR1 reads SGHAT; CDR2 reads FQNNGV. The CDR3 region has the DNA TGTGCCAGCAGCTTAGCAGGGGACTATGGCTACACCTTC. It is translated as CASSLAGDYGYTF.

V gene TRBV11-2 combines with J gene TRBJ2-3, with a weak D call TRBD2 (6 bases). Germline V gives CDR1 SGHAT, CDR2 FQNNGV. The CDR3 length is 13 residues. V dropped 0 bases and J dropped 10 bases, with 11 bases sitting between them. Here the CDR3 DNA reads TGTGCCAGCAGCTTAGAACTAGCTGGGTCGCAGTATTTT. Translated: CASSLELAGSQYF.

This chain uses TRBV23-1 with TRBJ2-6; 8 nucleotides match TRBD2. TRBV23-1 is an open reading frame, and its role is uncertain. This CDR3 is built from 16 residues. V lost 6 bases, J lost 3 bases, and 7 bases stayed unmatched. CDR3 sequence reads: CASRPRGGSGANVLTF. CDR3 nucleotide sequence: TGCGCCAGCAGACCCCGGGGGGGGAGTGGGGCCAACGTCCTGACTTTC.

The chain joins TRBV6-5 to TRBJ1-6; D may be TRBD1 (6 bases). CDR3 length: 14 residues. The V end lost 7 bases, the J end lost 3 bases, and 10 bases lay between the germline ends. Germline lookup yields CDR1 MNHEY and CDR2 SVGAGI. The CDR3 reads CASKEDSYNSPLHF. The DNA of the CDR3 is TGTGCCAGCAAAGAGGACAGCTATAATTCACCCCTCCACTTT.

The CDR3 bases are TGCGCCAGCAGCTTCGGACAGGCGGCGGGGGAGACCCAGTACTTC. It is translated as CASSFGQAAGETQYF. The chain employs TRBV5-1 and TRBJ2-5; tentatively, D is TRBD1 (7 bases). V dropped 2 bases and J dropped 5 bases, with 16 bases sitting between them. Germline V CDR1 and CDR2: SGHRS, YFSETQ. There are 15 residues in the CDR3.

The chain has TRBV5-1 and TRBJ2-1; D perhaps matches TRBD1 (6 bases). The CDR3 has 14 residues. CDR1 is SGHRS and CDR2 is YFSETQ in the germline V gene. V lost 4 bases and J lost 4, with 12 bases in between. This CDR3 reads CASSPVQGYNEQFF. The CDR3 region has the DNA TGCGCCAGCAGCCCGGTCCAGGGGTACAATGAGCAGTTCTTC.

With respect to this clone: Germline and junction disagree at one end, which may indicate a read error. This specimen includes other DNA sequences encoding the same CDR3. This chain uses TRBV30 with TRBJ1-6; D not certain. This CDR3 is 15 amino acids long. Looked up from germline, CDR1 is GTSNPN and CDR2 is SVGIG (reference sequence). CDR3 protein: CAWSAQALYNSPLHF. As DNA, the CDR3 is TGTGCCTGGAGTGCTCAGGCGCTCTATAATTCCCCCCTCCACTTT. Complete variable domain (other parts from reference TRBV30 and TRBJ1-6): SQTIHQWPATLVQPVGSPLSLECTVEGTSNPNLYWYRQAAGRGLQLLFYSVGIGQISSEVPQNLSASRPQDRQFILSSKKLLLSDSGFYLCAWSAQALYNSPLHFGNGTRLTVT.

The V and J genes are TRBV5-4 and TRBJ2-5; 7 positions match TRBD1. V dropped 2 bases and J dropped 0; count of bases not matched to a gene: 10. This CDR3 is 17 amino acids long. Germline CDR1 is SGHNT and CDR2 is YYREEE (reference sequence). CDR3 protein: CASSLTARGQDQETQYF. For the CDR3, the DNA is TGTGCCAGCAGCTTAACCGCTCGAGGACAGGACCAAGAGACCCAGTACTTC. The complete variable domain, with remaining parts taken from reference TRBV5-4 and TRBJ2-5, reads ETGVTQSPTHLIKTRGQQVTLRCSSQSGHNTVSWYQQALGQGPQFIFQYYREEENGRGNFPPRFSGLQFPNYSSELNVNALELDDSALYLCASSLTARGQDQETQYFGPGTRLLVL.

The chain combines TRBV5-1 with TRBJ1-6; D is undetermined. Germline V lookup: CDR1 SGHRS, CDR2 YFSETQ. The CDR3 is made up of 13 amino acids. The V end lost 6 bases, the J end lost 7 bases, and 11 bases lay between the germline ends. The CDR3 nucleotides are TGCGCCAGCAAGGGCCCGGGGAATTCACCCCTCCACTTT. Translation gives CASKGPGNSPLHF.

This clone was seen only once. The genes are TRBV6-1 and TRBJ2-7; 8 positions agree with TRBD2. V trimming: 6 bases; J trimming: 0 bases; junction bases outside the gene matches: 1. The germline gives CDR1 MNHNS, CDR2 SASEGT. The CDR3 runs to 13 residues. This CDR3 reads CASRGTSSYEQYF. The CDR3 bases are TGTGCCAGCAGGGGGACTAGCTCCTACGAGCAGTACTTC.

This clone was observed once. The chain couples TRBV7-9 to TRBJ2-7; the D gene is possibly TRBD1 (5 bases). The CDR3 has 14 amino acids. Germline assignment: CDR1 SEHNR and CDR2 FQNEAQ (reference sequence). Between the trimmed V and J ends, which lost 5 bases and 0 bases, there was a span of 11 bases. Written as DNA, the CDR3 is TGTGCCAGCAGCCCCTCCAGGGACTCCTACGAGCAGTACTTC. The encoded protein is CASSPSRDSYEQYF.

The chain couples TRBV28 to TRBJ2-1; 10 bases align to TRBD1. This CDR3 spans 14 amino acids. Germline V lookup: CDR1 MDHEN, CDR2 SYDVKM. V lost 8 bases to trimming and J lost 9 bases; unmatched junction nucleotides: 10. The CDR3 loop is CASRPGGQGTEQFF. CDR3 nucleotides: TGTGCCAGCCGGCCGGGGGGACAGGGGACTGAGCAGTTCTTC.

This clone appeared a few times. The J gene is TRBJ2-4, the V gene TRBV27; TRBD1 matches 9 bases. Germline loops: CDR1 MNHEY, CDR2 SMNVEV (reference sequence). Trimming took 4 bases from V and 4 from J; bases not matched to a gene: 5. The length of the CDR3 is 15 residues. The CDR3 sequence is CASSSKGTGKNIQYF. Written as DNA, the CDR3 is TGTGCCAGCAGTTCGAAGGGGACAGGGAAAAACATTCAGTACTTC.

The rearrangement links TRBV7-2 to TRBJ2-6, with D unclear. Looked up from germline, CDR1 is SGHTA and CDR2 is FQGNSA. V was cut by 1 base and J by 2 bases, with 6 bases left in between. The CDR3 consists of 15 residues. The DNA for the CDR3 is TGTGCCAGCAGCTTAGAACTAACTGGGGCCAACGTCCTGACTTTC. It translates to CASSLELTGANVLTF.

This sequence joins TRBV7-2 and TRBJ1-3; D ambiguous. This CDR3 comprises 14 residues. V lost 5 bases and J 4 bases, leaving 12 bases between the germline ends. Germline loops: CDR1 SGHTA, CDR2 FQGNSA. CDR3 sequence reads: CASSREVRGNTIYF. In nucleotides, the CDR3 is TGTGCCAGCAGCCGGGAGGTGCGGGGAAACACCATATATTTT.

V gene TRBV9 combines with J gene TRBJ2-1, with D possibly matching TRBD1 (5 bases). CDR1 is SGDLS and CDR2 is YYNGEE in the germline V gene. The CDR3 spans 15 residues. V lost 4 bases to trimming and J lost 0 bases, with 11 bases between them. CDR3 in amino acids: CASSHRQGSYNEQFF. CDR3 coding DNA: TGTGCCAGCAGCCACAGGCAGGGCTCCTACAATGAGCAGTTCTTC.